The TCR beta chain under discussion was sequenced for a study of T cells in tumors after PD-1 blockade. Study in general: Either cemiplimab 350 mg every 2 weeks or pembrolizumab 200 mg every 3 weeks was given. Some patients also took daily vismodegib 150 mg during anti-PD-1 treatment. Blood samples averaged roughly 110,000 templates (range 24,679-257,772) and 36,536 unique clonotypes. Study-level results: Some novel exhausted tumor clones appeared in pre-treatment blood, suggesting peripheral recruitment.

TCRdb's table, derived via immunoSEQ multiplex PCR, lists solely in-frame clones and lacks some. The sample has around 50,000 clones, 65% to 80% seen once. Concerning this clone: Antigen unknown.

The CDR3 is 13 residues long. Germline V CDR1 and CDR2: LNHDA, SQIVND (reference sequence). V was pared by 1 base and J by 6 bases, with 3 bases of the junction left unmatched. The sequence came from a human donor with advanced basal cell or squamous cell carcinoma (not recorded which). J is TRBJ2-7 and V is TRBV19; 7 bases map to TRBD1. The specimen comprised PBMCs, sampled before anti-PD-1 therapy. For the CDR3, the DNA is TGTGCCAGTAGTATAGTAGCAGGGGGCGAGCAGTACTTC. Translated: CASSIVAGGEQYF. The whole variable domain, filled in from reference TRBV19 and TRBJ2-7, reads DGGITQSPKYLFRKEGQNVTLSCEQNLNHDAMYWYRQDPGQGLRLIYYSQIVNDFQKGDIAEGYSVSREKKESFPLTVTSAQKNPTAFYLCASSIVAGGEQYFGPGTRLTVT.